A single T cell receptor beta chain is shown here with its context. This specimen belongs to a study of CD8 T cells in Susac syndrome. When the RNA was reverse transcribed, random hexamers were used with an input of roughly 0.5 to 1 ug. Via MiXCR, TCRdb re-called the immunoSEQ multiplex PCR reads, giving one row per CDR3 protein. The table shows approximately 190,000 distinct CDR3 sequences, with approximately 95% occurring only once. The receptor was derived from a human donor with Susac syndrome. Material for sequencing was CD8+ T cells from PBMCs.

CDR3 sequence reads: CASSLQGQGTHNEQFF. The CDR3 DNA follows: TGTGCCAGCAGCTTGCAGGGACAGGGTACCCACAATGAGCAGTTCTTC. The chain recombines TRBV5-6 with TRBJ2-1; TRBD1 matches 9 bases. Germline V gives CDR1 SGHDT, CDR2 YYEEEE. The CDR3 loop spans 16 amino acids. Germline trimming cut 1 base from V and 5 bases from J; bases unmatched to any gene: 7.